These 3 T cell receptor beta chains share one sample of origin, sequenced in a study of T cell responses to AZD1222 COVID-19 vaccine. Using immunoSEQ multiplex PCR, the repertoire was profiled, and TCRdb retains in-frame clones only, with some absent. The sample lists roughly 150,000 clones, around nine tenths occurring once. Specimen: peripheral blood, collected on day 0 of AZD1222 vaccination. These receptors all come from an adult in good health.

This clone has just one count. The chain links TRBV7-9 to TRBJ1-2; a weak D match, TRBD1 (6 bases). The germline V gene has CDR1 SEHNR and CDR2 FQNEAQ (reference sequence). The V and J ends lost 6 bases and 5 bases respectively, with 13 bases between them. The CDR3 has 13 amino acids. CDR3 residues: CASSPDRQYGYTF. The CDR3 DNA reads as TGTGCCAGCAGTCCCGACAGGCAGTATGGCTACACCTTC. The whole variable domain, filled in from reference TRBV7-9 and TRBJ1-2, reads DTGVSQNPRHKITKRGQNVTFRCDPISEHNRLYWYRQTLGQGPEFLTYFQNEAQLEKSRLLSDRFSAERPKGSFSTLEIQRTEQGDSAMYLCASSPDRQYGYTFGSGTRLTVV.

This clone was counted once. The DNA for the CDR3 is TGTGCCAGTAGTATTAGCGTGTCGTTTGCGGAGACCCAGTACTTC. This sequence encodes CASSISVSFAETQYF. The V gene is TRBV19, the J gene TRBJ2-5, with a tentative D call TRBD2 (5 bases). The CDR3 is 15 residues long. Trimming shortened V by 3 bases and J by 5 bases, and 16 bases separated the two germline ends. The germline CDR1 and CDR2 sequences are LNHDA and SQIVND (reference sequence).

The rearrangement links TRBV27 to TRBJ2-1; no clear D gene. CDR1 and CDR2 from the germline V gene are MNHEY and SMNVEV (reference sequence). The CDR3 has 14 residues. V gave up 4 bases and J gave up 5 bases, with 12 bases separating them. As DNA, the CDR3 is TGTGCCAGCAGTTGGGCCCAACGAAACAATGAGCAGTTCTTC. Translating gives CASSWAQRNNEQFF.